The clone carrying this TCR beta chain is termed medium-sized. What it binds is unknown. This CDR3 region has 14 residues. The germline gives CDR1 MNHEY, CDR2 SVGEGT. Trimming took 5 bases from V and 7 from J, leaving 15 bases between them. These data are taken from a study of early T cells in non-severe SARS-CoV-2 infection. Study overall: Sequencing used unsorted whole-blood bulk RNA, so chains lack pairing. Study-wide results and limits: There was a bias toward anti-spike CD8 responses in VDJdb matching, which missed private and CD4 specificities.

The library protocol tagged individual cDNA molecules with unique molecular identifiers. TCRdb itself ran the 5' RACE reads through MiXCR, one entry per CDR3 protein. The data hold tens of thousands of distinct CDR3 sequences, with around 13% observed a single time. The sequencing here drew on whole blood, taken at baseline. This sequence originates from an adult who was a healthcare worker with PCR-confirmed SARS-CoV-2 infection or an uninfected control (not recorded which). This chain uses TRBV6-2 or TRBV6-3 with TRBJ2-4; TRBD1 might be the D (6 bases). Here the CDR3 DNA reads TGTGCCAGCAGTCGCACAGGGCAAGGGAACATTCAGTACTTC. This sequence encodes CASSRTGQGNIQYF.